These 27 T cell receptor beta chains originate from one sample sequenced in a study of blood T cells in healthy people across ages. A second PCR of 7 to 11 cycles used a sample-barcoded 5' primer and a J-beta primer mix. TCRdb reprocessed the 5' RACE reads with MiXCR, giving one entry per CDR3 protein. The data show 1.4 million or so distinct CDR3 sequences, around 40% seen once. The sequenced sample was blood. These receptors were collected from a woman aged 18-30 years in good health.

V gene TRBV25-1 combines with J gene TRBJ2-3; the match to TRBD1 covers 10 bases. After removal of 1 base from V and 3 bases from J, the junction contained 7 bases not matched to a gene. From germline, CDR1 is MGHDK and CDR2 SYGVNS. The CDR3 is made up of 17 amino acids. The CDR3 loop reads CASSEFFRTGGTDTQYF. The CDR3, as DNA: TGTGCCAGCAGTGAATTCTTCCGGACAGGGGGGACAGATACGCAGTATTTT.

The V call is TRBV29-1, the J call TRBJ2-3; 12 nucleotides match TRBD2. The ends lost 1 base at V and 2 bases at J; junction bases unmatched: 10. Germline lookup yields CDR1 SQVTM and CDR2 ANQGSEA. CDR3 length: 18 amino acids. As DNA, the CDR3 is TGCAGCGTTGAAGTTTGGGAACTAGCGGGAGGAATCACAGATACGCAGTATTTT. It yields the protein CSVEVWELAGGITDTQYF.

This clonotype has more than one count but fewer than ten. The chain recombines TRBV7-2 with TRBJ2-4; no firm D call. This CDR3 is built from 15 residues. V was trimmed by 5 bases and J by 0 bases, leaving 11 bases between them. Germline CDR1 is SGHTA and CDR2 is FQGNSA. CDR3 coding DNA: TGTGCCAGCAGCGCGCTGTTATTAGCCAAAAACATTCAGTACTTC. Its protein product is CASSALLLAKNIQYF.

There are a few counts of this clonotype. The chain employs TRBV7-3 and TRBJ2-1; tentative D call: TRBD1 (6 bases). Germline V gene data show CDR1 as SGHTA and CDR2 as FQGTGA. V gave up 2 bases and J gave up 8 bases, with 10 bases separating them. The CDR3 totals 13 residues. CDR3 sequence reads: CASSLPGEHEQFF. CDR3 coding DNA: TGTGCCAGCAGCTTACCAGGGGAGCATGAGCAGTTCTTC. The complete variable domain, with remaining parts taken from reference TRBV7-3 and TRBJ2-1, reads GAGVSQTPSNKVTEKGKYVELRCDPISGHTALYWYRQSLGQGPEFLIYFQGTGAADDSGLPNDRFFAVRPEGSVSTLKIQRTERGDSAVYLCASSLPGEHEQFFGPGTRLTVL.

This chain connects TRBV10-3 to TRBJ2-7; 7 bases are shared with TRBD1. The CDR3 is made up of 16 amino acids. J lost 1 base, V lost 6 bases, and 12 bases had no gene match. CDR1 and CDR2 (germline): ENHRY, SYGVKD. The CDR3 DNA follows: TGTGCCATCAGCGATTCTTTGACAGGGCTATCCTACGAGCAGTACTTC. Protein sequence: CAISDSLTGLSYEQYF.

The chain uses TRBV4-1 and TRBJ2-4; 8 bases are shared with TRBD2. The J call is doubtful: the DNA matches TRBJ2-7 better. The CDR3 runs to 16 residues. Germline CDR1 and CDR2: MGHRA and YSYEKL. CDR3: CASSLLSTSGDYEQYF. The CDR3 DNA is TGCGCCAGCAGCCTACTTTCTACTAGCGGAGACTACGAGCAGTACTTC.

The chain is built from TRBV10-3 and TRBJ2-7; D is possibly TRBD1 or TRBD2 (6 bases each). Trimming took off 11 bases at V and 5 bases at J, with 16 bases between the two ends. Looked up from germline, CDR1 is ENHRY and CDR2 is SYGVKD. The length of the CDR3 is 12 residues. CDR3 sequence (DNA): TGTGCCTCCAGTGGGGGGCCCAACGAGCAGTACTTC. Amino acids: CASSGGPNEQYF.

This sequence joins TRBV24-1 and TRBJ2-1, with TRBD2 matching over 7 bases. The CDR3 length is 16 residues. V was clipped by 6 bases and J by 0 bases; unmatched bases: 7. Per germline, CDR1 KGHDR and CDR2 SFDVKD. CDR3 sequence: CATSHASGRSYNEQFF. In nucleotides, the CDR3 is TGTGCCACCAGTCACGCTAGCGGCCGCTCCTACAATGAGCAGTTCTTC.

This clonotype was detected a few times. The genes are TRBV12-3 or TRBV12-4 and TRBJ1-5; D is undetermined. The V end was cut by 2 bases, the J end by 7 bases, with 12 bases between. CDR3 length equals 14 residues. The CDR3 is CASSLHEAVQPQHF. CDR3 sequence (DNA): TGTGCCAGCAGTTTACATGAGGCAGTGCAGCCCCAGCATTTT.

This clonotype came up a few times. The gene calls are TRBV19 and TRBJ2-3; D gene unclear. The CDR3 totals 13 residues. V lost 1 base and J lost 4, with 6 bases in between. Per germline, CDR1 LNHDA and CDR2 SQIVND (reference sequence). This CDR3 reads CASSIGLSDTQYF. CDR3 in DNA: TGTGCCAGTAGTATAGGACTCTCAGATACGCAGTATTTT. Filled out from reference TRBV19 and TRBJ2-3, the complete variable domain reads DGGITQSPKYLFRKEGQNVTLSCEQNLNHDAMYWYRQDPGQGLRLIYYSQIVNDFQKGDIAEGYSVSREKKESFPLTVTSAQKNPTAFYLCASSIGLSDTQYFGPGTRLTVL.

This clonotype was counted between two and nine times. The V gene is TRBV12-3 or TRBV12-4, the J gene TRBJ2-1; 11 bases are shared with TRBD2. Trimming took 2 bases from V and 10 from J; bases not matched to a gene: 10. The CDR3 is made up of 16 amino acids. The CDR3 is CASSLSLAGDYREQFF. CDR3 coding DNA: TGTGCCAGCAGTTTATCACTAGCGGGGGACTACAGAGAGCAGTTCTTC.

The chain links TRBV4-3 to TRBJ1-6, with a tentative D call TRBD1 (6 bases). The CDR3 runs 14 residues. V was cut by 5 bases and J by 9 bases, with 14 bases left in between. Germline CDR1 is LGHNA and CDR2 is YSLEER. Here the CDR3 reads CASSSGGEVSPLHF. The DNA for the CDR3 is TGCGCCAGCAGCTCCGGGGGCGAGGTTTCACCCCTCCACTTT.

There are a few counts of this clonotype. The CDR3 sequence is CATSSRVRDTGELFF. The CDR3 nucleotides read TGTGCCACCAGCAGTAGGGTCAGAGACACCGGGGAGCTGTTTTTT. J is TRBJ2-2 and V is TRBV15, with D hard to call. CDR1 is LNHNV and CDR2 is YYDKDF in the germline V gene (reference sequence). V lost 3 bases and J lost 3, with 11 bases in between. The CDR3 has 15 amino acids.

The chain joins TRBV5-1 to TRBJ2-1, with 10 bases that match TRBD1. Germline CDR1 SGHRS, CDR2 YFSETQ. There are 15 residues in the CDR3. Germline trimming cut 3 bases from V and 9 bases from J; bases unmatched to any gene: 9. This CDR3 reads CASSWGDRGASEQFF. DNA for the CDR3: TGCGCCAGCAGCTGGGGGGACAGGGGAGCCAGTGAGCAGTTCTTC. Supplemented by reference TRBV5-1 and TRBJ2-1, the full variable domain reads KAGVTQTPRYLIKTRGQQVTLSCSPISGHRSVSWYQQTPGQGLQFLFEYFSETQRNKGNFPGRFSGRQFSNSRSEMNVSTLELGDSALYLCASSWGDRGASEQFFGPGTRLTVL.

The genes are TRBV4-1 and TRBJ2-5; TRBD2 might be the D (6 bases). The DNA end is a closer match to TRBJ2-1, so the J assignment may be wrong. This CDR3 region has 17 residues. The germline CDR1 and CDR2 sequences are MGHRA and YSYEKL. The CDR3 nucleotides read TGCGCCAGCAGCCAAGATGGATCAGGTTTAGCGGAAGAGACCCAGTTCTTC. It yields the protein CASSQDGSGLAEETQFF.

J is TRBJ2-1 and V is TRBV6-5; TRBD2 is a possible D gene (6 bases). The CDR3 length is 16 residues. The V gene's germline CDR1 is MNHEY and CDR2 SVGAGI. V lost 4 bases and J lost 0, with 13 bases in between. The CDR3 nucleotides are TGTGCCAGCAGTTCCCATACGGGACTCTCCTACAATGAGCAGTTCTTC. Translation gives CASSSHTGLSYNEQFF.

In DNA form, the CDR3 reads TGCAGCGTTGCGCCCGGGAAGACCCAGTACTTC. Its translation: CSVAPGKTQYF. The V gene is TRBV29-1, the J gene TRBJ2-5; D might be TRBD2 (5 bases). The CDR3 is 11 amino acids. The V gene's germline CDR1 is SQVTM and CDR2 ANQGSEA. Trimming stripped 4 bases from V and 6 bases from J, with 9 bases between.

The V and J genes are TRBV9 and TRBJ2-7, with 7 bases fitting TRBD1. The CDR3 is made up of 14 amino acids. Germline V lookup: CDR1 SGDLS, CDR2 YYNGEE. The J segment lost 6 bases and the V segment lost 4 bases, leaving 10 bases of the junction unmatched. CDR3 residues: CASSQTGALGEQYF. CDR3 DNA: TGTGCCAGCAGCCAAACAGGGGCGCTGGGCGAGCAGTACTTC.

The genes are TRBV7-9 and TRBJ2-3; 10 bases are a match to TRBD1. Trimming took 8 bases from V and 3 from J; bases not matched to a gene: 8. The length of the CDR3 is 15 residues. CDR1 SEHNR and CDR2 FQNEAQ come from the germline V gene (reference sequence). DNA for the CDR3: TGTGCCAGCCCCCAGGGGGACAGGGGAACAGATACGCAGTATTTT. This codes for CASPQGDRGTDTQYF.

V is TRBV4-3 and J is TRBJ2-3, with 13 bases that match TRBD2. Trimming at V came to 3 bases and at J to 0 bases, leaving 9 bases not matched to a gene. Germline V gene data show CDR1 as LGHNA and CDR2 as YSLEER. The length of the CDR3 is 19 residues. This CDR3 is CASSHLTGTSGASTDTQYF. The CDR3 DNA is TGCGCCAGCAGCCACCTGACCGGGACTAGCGGGGCAAGCACAGATACGCAGTATTTT.

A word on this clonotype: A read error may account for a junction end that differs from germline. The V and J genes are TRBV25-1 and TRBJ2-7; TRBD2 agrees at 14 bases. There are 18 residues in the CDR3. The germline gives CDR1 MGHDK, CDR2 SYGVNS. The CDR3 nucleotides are TGTGCCAGCACTCCGCGACTAGCGGGAGGGCCGAGCTCCTACGGGCAGTACTTC. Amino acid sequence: CASTPRLAGGPSSYGQYF.

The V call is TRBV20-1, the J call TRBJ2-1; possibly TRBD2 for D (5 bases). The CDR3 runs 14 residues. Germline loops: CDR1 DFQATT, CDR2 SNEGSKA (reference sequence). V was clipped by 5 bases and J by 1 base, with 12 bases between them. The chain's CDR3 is CSALARASYNEQFF. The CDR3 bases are TGCAGTGCTTTGGCGCGGGCGTCCTACAATGAGCAGTTCTTC.

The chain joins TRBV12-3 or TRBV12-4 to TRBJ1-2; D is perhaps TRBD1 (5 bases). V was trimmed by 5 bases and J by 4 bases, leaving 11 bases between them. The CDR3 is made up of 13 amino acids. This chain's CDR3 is CASSRQSLYGYTF. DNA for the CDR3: TGTGCCAGCAGTCGACAGTCCCTCTATGGCTACACCTTC.

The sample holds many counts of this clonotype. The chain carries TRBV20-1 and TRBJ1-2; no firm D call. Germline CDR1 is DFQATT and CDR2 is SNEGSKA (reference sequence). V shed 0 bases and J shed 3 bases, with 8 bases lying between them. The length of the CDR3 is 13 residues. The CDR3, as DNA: TGCAGTGCTAGAGATCCGGCTCACTATGGCTACACCTTC. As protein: CSARDPAHYGYTF.

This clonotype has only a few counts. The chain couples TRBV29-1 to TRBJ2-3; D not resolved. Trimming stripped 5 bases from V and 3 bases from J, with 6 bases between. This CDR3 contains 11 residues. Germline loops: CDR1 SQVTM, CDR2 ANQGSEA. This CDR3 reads CSVRQTDTQYF. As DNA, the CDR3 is TGCAGCGTTCGGCAGACAGATACGCAGTATTTT.

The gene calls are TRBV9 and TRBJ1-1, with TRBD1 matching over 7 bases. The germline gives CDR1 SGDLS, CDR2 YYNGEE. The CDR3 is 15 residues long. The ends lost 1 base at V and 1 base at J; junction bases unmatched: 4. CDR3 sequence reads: CASSVQGGRNTEAFF. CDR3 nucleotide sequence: TGTGCCAGCAGCGTACAGGGGGGGCGGAACACTGAAGCTTTCTTT.

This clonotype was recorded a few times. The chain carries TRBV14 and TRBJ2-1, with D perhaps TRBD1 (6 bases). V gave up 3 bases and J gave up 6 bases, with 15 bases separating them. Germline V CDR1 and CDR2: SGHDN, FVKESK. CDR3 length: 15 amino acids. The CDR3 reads CASSHPVGQSNEQFF. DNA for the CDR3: TGTGCCAGCAGCCACCCAGTCGGACAGTCCAATGAGCAGTTCTTC.